This TCR beta chain comes out of a study of blood T cell repertoires in COVID-19. For the study at large: Samples representing acute and convalescent COVID-19 were sourced from the United States, Italy and Spain. From T cells, B-cell-depleted T cells, or PBMCs came the material, which was cDNA or gDNA.

The CDR3 extends over 15 amino acids. Germline V lookup: CDR1 SGHTA, CDR2 FQGNSA. V shed 5 bases and J shed 4 bases, with 15 bases lying between them. In the original analysis: The assay estimated nucleated cells by amplifying reference gene primers. Assay: immunoSEQ multiplex PCR; the TCRdb copy retains only in-frame clones and omits some. V, J and clone size derive from that table, while D and trimming were established from the DNA sequence. The table has 110,000 to 150,000 clones, over 75% seen once. The chain employs TRBV7-2 and TRBJ1-3; D possibly corresponds to TRBD1 (5 bases). Source material: peripheral blood. The source of this sequence is a man in his sixties or seventies with acute or convalescent COVID-19. As DNA, the CDR3 is TGTGCCAGCAGCCAGGGTCAAGTCAGGGGAAACACCATATATTTT. It specifies CASSQGQVRGNTIYF. Complete variable domain (other parts from reference TRBV7-2 and TRBJ1-3): GAGVSQSPSNKVTEKGKDVELRCDPISGHTALYWYRQSLGQGLEFLIYFQGNSAPDKSGLPSDRFSAERTGGSVSTLTIQRTQQEDSAVYLCASSQGQVRGNTIYFGEGSWLTVV.